This passage covers 3 T cell receptor beta chains from one sample sequenced in a study of T-cell memory formation after mild COVID-19. TCRdb analysed the 5' RACE reads with MiXCR anew, one entry per CDR3 protein. The table lists some 50,000 distinct CDR3 sequences, 12% of them singletons. Sequenced: PBMCs or a T cell subset sorted from them (not recorded which). These receptors all stem from a man aged 18 to 30 who had mild COVID-19 (a few samples of this study predate the infection). Cell type and time point are not known.

This clonotype was counted only a few times. V gene TRBV12-3 or TRBV12-4 combines with J gene TRBJ2-5; D is unresolved. CDR3 size: 12 residues. The ends were cut back, 6 bases at V and 4 bases at J, with 9 bases in the middle. CDR3: CASSLSIETQYF. CDR3 DNA sequence: TGTGCCAGCAGCCTCAGTATAGAGACCCAGTACTTC.

This clonotype turned up a few times. CDR3 DNA sequence: TGTGCCAGCAGTTTCGGACAGTATAGCAATCAGCCCCAGCATTTT. It specifies CASSFGQYSNQPQHF. This rearrangement joins TRBV12-3 or TRBV12-4 to TRBJ1-5; a possible D gene is TRBD1 (6 bases). V was trimmed by 3 bases and J by 0 bases, leaving 9 bases between them. This CDR3 has 15 amino acids.

The gene calls are TRBV7-2 and TRBJ1-1; 7 bases match TRBD1. The junction had 5 bases not matched to a gene; V was cut back by 5 bases and J by 5 bases. The germline CDR1 and CDR2 sequences are SGHTA and FQGNSA. The CDR3 has 13 residues. The DNA of the CDR3 is TGTGCCAGCAGCCGAGACAGGGAAACTGAAGCTTTCTTT. It codes for CASSRDRETEAFF.